These 23 T cell receptor beta chains were sequenced from one sample in a study of cytomegalovirus exposure and HLA in healthy donors. The primer mix had 60 Vbeta and 13 Jbeta primers. The data were produced by immunoSEQ multiplex PCR, yet TCRdb's version contains in-frame clones alone and is incomplete. In the table there are around 150,000 clones, over 60% of which are singletons. The sample was PBMCs. Source of these receptors: a man aged 50 or older in good health and CMV-seropositive.

The chain uses TRBV5-1 and TRBJ1-6; 7 bases are a match to TRBD1. V was pared by 1 base and J by 4 bases, with 5 bases of the junction left unmatched. This CDR3 contains 16 residues. CDR1 SGHRS and CDR2 YFSETQ come from the germline V gene. The CDR3 sequence is CASSLRQGGYNSPLHF. The CDR3 nucleotides read TGCGCCAGCAGCTTGAGGCAGGGGGGTTATAATTCACCCCTCCACTTT.

V gene TRBV5-1 combines with J gene TRBJ2-7, with 7 bases identical to TRBD2. CDR1 is SGHRS, CDR2 YFSETQ, per germline. The junction had 10 bases not matched to a gene; V was cut back by 4 bases and J by 0 bases. The CDR3 is made up of 16 amino acids. This CDR3 reads CASSPQGAGSSYEQYF. The DNA for the CDR3 is TGCGCCAGCAGCCCCCAAGGAGCGGGGAGCTCCTACGAGCAGTACTTC.

This clone came up once. The CDR3 DNA sequence: TGTGCCAGCAGCCTCGCTACCGGGTCGGGAAAGGAAAAACTGTTTTTT. Translated, it gives CASSLATGSGKEKLFF. The chain combines TRBV7-9 with TRBJ1-4; D ambiguous. Trimming took off 5 bases at V and 8 bases at J, with 21 bases between the two ends. Germline CDR1 and CDR2: SEHNR and FQNEAQ (reference sequence). CDR3 length equals 16 residues. Complete variable domain (other parts from reference TRBV7-9 and TRBJ1-4): DTGVSQNPRHKITKRGQNVTFRCDPISEHNRLYWYRQTLGQGPEFLTYFQNEAQLEKSRLLSDRFSAERPKGSFSTLEIQRTEQGDSAMYLCASSLATGSGKEKLFFGSGTQLSVL.

The CDR3 DNA follows: TGTGCCAGCAGTTTAAGGGCTAGCGGGCAAGAGACCCAGTACTTC. This gives the protein CASSLRASGQETQYF. The V gene is TRBV27, the J gene TRBJ2-5; 8 positions agree with TRBD2. The V segment lost 2 bases and the J segment 2 bases; nucleotides outside the gene matches: 4. There are 15 residues in the CDR3. Germline V gene lookup returns CDR1 MNHEY and CDR2 SMNVEV (reference sequence).

The rearrangement joins TRBV6-4 to TRBJ1-1, with TRBD1 as a possible D gene (5 bases). Trimming pared 0 bases from V and 5 bases from J, leaving 16 bases between. This CDR3 is built from 16 residues. Germline CDR1 and CDR2: MRHNA and SNTAGT. The CDR3 spells CASSDSNMGGETEAFF. DNA of the CDR3: TGTGCCAGCAGTGACTCGAATATGGGAGGGGAAACTGAAGCTTTCTTT.

The rearrangement links TRBV5-6 to TRBJ2-7; TRBD2 matches at 12 bases. The CDR3 spans 15 residues. Germline loops: CDR1 SGHDT, CDR2 YYEEEE. Losses at the gene ends were 3 bases for V and 2 bases for J; bases not matched to a gene: 3. CDR3 sequence (DNA): TGTGCCAGCAGCTACCGGACTAGCGGGGCCTACGAGCAGTACGTC. Translated: CASSYRTSGAYEQYV.

The chain carries TRBV2 and TRBJ1-1; TRBD1 might be the D (6 bases). CDR3 size: 14 residues. Trimming took off 7 bases at V and 2 bases at J, with 14 bases between the two ends. Germline CDR1 is SNHLY and CDR2 is FYNNEI. CDR3 coding DNA: TGTGCCAGCACGGCGGGGGCGACTAACACTGAAGCTTTCTTT. This codes for CASTAGATNTEAFF. Based on the CDR3 plus reference TRBV2 and TRBJ1-1, the full variable domain is EPEVTQTPSHQVTQMGQEVILRCVPISNHLYFYWYRQILGQKVEFLVSFYNNEISEKSEIFDDQFSVERPDGSNFTLKIRSTKLEDSAMYFCASTAGATNTEAFFGQGTRLTVV.

J is TRBJ1-3 and V is TRBV18; D possibly corresponds to TRBD1 (6 bases). V was cut by 2 bases and J by 0 bases, with 11 bases left in between. Germline loops: CDR1 KGHSH, CDR2 LQKENI. The CDR3 has 16 amino acids. In nucleotides, the CDR3 is TGTGCCAGCTCACCAGCGACAGGAGTCTCTGGAAACACCATATATTTT. Amino acids: CASSPATGVSGNTIYF. Using reference TRBV18 and TRBJ1-3 for the parts outside the CDR3, the full variable domain is NAGVMQNPRHLVRRRGQEARLRCSPMKGHSHVYWYRQLPEEGLKFMVYLQKENIIDESGMPKERFSAEFPKEGPSILRIQQVVRGDSAAYFCASSPATGVSGNTIYFGEGSWLTVV.

This chain joins TRBV27 and TRBJ1-1; possibly TRBD1 for D (5 bases). CDR1 and CDR2 (germline): MNHEY, SMNVEV (reference sequence). The CDR3 contains 14 residues. V was clipped by 6 bases and J by 3 bases, with 14 bases between them. The CDR3 nucleotides read TGTGCCAGCAGACTCCTTAGGGGCGACACTGAAGCTTTCTTT. It specifies CASRLLRGDTEAFF.

The rearrangement joins TRBV2 to TRBJ1-2, with D perhaps matching TRBD1 (5 bases). This CDR3 spans 15 amino acids. Trimming stripped 5 bases from V and 8 bases from J, with 21 bases between. From germline, CDR1 is SNHLY and CDR2 FYNNEI. The CDR3: CASSRGGRGAYGYTF. Written as DNA, the CDR3 is TGTGCCAGCAGTCGGGGAGGGAGGGGCGCATACGGCTACACCTTC.

The chain combines TRBV15 with TRBJ2-5, with 9 bases matching TRBD2. CDR1 LNHNV and CDR2 YYDKDF come from the germline V gene (reference sequence). Losses at the gene ends were 5 bases for V and 3 bases for J; bases not matched to a gene: 7. CDR3 length: 15 residues. The CDR3 sequence: CATSPRTSAKETQYF. CDR3 DNA sequence: TGTGCCACCAGCCCTAGGACTAGCGCAAAAGAGACCCAGTACTTC. Based on the CDR3 plus reference TRBV15 and TRBJ2-5, the full variable domain is DAMVIQNPRYQVTQFGKPVTLSCSQTLNHNVMYWYQQKSSQAPKLLFHYYDKDFNNEADTPDNFQSRRPNTSFCFLDIRSPGLGDTAMYLCATSPRTSAKETQYFGPGTRLLVL.

The chain combines TRBV6-5 with TRBJ1-5, with a tentative D call TRBD1 (6 bases). The CDR3 extends over 15 amino acids. Germline-derived CDR1 and CDR2 are MNHEY and SVGAGI. The V end lost 6 bases, the J end lost 6 bases, and 18 bases lay between the germline ends. Written as DNA, the CDR3 is TGTGCCAGCAGCGATGGGGGCCGGGGAAGTCAGCCCCAGCATTTT. Amino acid sequence: CASSDGGRGSQPQHF.

This clone was counted a few times. The rearrangement joins TRBV28 to TRBJ1-1; 8 nucleotides match TRBD1. V shed 5 bases, J shed 1 base, and the junction held 15 bases outside the gene matches. The length of the CDR3 is 18 residues. Germline CDR1 MDHEN, CDR2 SYDVKM. The CDR3 loop is CASSHANRDRRRNTEAFF. The DNA of the CDR3 is TGTGCCAGCAGTCACGCCAACCGGGACAGGCGGAGGAACACTGAAGCTTTCTTT.

This clone was detected once. This chain uses TRBV7-2 with TRBJ1-5, with D possibly being TRBD1 (5 bases). CDR3 length: 14 amino acids. Germline V gene sequence: CDR1 SGHTA, CDR2 FQGNSA. V gave up 8 bases and J gave up 2 bases, with 13 bases separating them. CDR3 in DNA: TGTGCCAGCGGGGCAGCTGACGGCAATCAGCCCCAGCATTTT. It is translated as CASGAADGNQPQHF.

V and J are TRBV19 and TRBJ2-1, with 12 bases aligning to TRBD2. The CDR3 length is 17 residues. The ends lost 3 bases at V and 4 bases at J; junction bases unmatched: 7. The V gene's germline CDR1 is LNHDA and CDR2 SQIVND (reference sequence). CDR3 bases: TGTGCCAGTAGTATGTGGACTAGCGGGGTGGTTTACAATGAGCAGTTCTTC. It codes for CASSMWTSGVVYNEQFF.

V and J are TRBV28 and TRBJ2-5; TRBD2 matches 7 bases. V lost 3 bases, J lost 5 bases, and 9 bases stayed unmatched. The CDR3 extends over 15 amino acids. Germline CDR1 MDHEN, CDR2 SYDVKM. The DNA of the CDR3 is TGTGCCAGCAGTTTGGCGGGGGTCGGGGGGGAGACCCAGTACTTC. The encoded protein is CASSLAGVGGETQYF.

The J gene is TRBJ2-7, the V gene TRBV9, with TRBD2 identical over 9 bases. Germline loops: CDR1 SGDLS, CDR2 YYNGEE. This CDR3 spans 16 amino acids. V dropped 0 bases and J dropped 2; count of bases not matched to a gene: 6. CDR3 region: CASSVGSRGGPYEQYF. DNA for the CDR3: TGTGCCAGCAGCGTAGGATCGCGGGGGGGGCCCTACGAGCAGTACTTC.

J is TRBJ2-3 and V is TRBV19, with 8 bases that match TRBD1. Germline-derived CDR1 and CDR2 are LNHDA and SQIVND (reference sequence). Unmatched junction bases numbered 11, after V lost 3 bases and J lost 3 bases. The CDR3 has 17 amino acids. For the CDR3, the DNA is TGTGCCAGTAGTATGGGGGACAGGTTAAGGGAAACAGATACGCAGTATTTT. Its protein product is CASSMGDRLRETDTQYF.

This chain connects TRBV7-8 to TRBJ1-2; tentatively, D is TRBD1 (6 bases). Germline V gene data show CDR1 as SGHVS and CDR2 as FQNEAQ. V was trimmed by 5 bases and J by 4 bases, leaving 14 bases between them. The CDR3 covers 14 residues. The CDR3 is CASSPAGAGYGYTF. As DNA, the CDR3 is TGTGCCAGCAGCCCCGCAGGGGCTGGCTATGGCTACACCTTC.

The table lists this clone with a few counts. This sequence joins TRBV11-1 and TRBJ2-7; 10 bases align to TRBD1. J lost 3 bases, V lost 5 bases, and 4 bases had no gene match. This CDR3 has 14 residues. Per germline, CDR1 SGHAT and CDR2 FQDESV (reference sequence). For the CDR3, the DNA is TGTGCCAGCAGCCTGTGGACAGGGGGCTACGAGCAGTACTTC. It specifies CASSLWTGGYEQYF.

The V and J genes are TRBV5-1 and TRBJ2-7; a possible D gene is TRBD2 (5 bases). Germline CDR1 SGHRS, CDR2 YFSETQ. The CDR3 length is 14 residues. Between the trimmed V and J ends, which lost 2 bases and 5 bases, there was a span of 14 bases. Here the CDR3 DNA reads TGCGCCAGCAGCTTCCTGGGGAGTAACGACGAGCAGTACGTC. Translating gives CASSFLGSNDEQYV.

The sample holds a few counts of this clone. J is TRBJ1-1 and V is TRBV6-5, with 9 positions matching TRBD1. J gave up 1 base and V 4 bases, and 7 bases lay outside the gene matches. Germline CDR1 MNHEY, CDR2 SVGAGI. The CDR3 length is 16 residues. CDR3 residues: CASSFNRGPKNTEAFF. The CDR3 DNA sequence: TGTGCCAGCAGTTTTAACAGGGGGCCTAAGAACACTGAAGCTTTCTTT.

The sample holds a few counts of this clone. The V and J genes are TRBV20-1 and TRBJ2-1; D perhaps matches TRBD2 (5 bases). The CDR3 runs 11 residues. Trimming took off 5 bases at V and 10 bases at J, with 12 bases between the two ends. From germline, CDR1 is DFQATT and CDR2 SNEGSKA (reference sequence). DNA for the CDR3: TGCAGTGCTGCCGCGGGCGGCGAGCAGTTCTTC. Translated: CSAAAGGEQFF.